The 21 T cell receptor beta chains listed next were all sequenced from one sample in a study of T cell changes during pregnancy in multiple sclerosis. Here immunoSEQ multiplex PCR was the method, and the copy in TCRdb shows in-frame clones only, minus some. Counted here are tens of thousands of clones, about 91% occurring once; the ten biggest clones make up 1.5% to 2%. The material sequenced was peripheral blood, taken in the first trimester of pregnancy. The origin of the receptors is a female donor in good health, enrolled as a control in a pregnancy study.

This clone showed up just once. This chain connects TRBV9 to TRBJ2-7; 7 nucleotides match TRBD2. The CDR3 has 16 residues. J lost 1 base, V lost 4 bases, and 11 bases had no gene match. Germline assignment: CDR1 SGDLS and CDR2 YYNGEE. The CDR3 sequence: CASSPGPSGYSYEQYF. CDR3 nucleotides: TGTGCCAGCAGCCCGGGCCCTAGCGGCTATTCCTACGAGCAGTACTTC.

The genes are TRBV30 and TRBJ1-2; 8 bases agree with TRBD1. The CDR3 contains 14 residues. Trimming cost V 3 bases and J 5 bases; bases outside gene matches: 8. The germline V gene has CDR1 GTSNPN and CDR2 SVGIG (reference sequence). The CDR3 loop reads CAWSGQGEGYGYTF. The CDR3, as DNA: TGTGCCTGGAGCGGACAGGGCGAGGGATATGGCTACACCTTC.

The V call is TRBV27, the J call TRBJ1-1, with a tentative D call TRBD1 (5 bases). The CDR3 is made up of 15 amino acids. Germline loops: CDR1 MNHEY, CDR2 SMNVEV (reference sequence). The V and J ends lost 6 bases and 1 base respectively, with 15 bases between them. CDR3 loop: CASRQAWARNTEAFF. The CDR3 nucleotides are TGTGCCAGCAGACAGGCGTGGGCGAGGAACACTGAAGCTTTCTTT.

The chain is built from TRBV7-2 and TRBJ1-2; 8 bases are shared with TRBD1. The length of the CDR3 is 19 residues. V was clipped by 0 bases and J by 3 bases; unmatched bases: 15. The germline gives CDR1 SGHTA, CDR2 FQGNSA. The DNA for the CDR3 is TGTGCCAGCAGCTTAGCCCTTGGGCCAGGACAGGGAAAGGACTATGGCTACACCTTC. It yields the protein CASSLALGPGQGKDYGYTF.

CDR3 protein: CATSIRDTIYF. For the CDR3, the DNA is TGTGCCACCTCGATCCGGGACACCATATATTTT. The rearrangement joins TRBV2 to TRBJ1-3, with D hard to call. The V end lost 10 bases, the J end lost 8 bases, and 12 bases lay between the germline ends. The CDR3 consists of 11 residues. Germline CDR1 and CDR2: SNHLY and FYNNEI.

The rearrangement joins TRBV2 to TRBJ2-5; D gene unclear. CDR1 is SNHLY and CDR2 is FYNNEI in the germline V gene. Trimming shortened V by 3 bases and J by 4 bases, and 9 bases separated the two germline ends. The CDR3 loop spans 13 amino acids. CDR3 DNA: TGTGCCAGCAGTGATTTAACGGGAGAGACCCAGTACTTC. Translated: CASSDLTGETQYF.

This chain uses TRBV6-4 with TRBJ1-2; D perhaps matches TRBD1 (6 bases). From germline, CDR1 is MRHNA and CDR2 SNTAGT. The CDR3 covers 17 residues. V lost 0 bases to trimming and J lost 4 bases, with 18 bases between them. CDR3 region: CASSDSSVGGTSYGYTF. In nucleotides, the CDR3 is TGTGCCAGCAGTGACTCGAGTGTAGGTGGGACATCCTATGGCTACACCTTC.

The CDR3 coding sequence is TGTGCCATCAGTGAGGATAGCGGGGGGCCTTCTAGCACAGATACGCAGTATTTT. Its protein product is CAISEDSGGPSSTDTQYF. The V gene is TRBV10-3, the J gene TRBJ2-3, with 10 bases matching TRBD2. Germline V gene sequence: CDR1 ENHRY, CDR2 SYGVKD. There are 18 residues in the CDR3. Trimming cost V 2 bases and J 0 bases; bases outside gene matches: 8.

The chain links TRBV7-6 to TRBJ2-7; TRBD1 might be the D (5 bases). From germline, CDR1 is SGHVS and CDR2 FNYEAQ. The CDR3 runs 14 residues. The V end was cut by 5 bases, the J end by 2 bases, with 13 bases between. This CDR3 reads CASSPEAGTYEQYF. CDR3 in DNA: TGTGCCAGCAGCCCCGAGGCAGGGACCTACGAGCAGTACTTC.

The chain recombines TRBV7-2 with TRBJ1-4; D is unclear. The CDR3 extends over 15 amino acids. V lost 2 bases and J 2 bases, leaving 9 bases between the germline ends. Germline V gene data show CDR1 as SGHTA and CDR2 as FQGNSA. CDR3: CASSLMSSTNEKLFF. In nucleotides, the CDR3 is TGTGCCAGCAGCTTAATGAGTTCGACTAATGAAAAACTGTTTTTT.

About this clone: Mismatch with germline at one junction end may stem from a read error. The CDR3 reads CASSSLQGAVTGELFF. The CDR3 region has the DNA TGTGCTAGCAGTTCCTTACAGGGGGCGGTCACCGGGGAGCTGTTTTTT. V usage is TRBV7-7 and J usage is TRBJ2-2; 9 positions agree with TRBD1. The CDR3 is made up of 16 amino acids. Germline loops: CDR1 SSHAT, CDR2 FNYEAQ (reference sequence).

With respect to this clone: One end of the junction is discordant with germline, which a read error may explain. V usage is TRBV6-6 and J usage is TRBJ2-5; unclear D gene. CDR1 and CDR2 (germline): MNHNY, SVGAGI (reference sequence). The CDR3 covers 11 residues. The CDR3 protein is CASSYQETQYF. The CDR3, as DNA: TGTGCCAGCAGTTACCAGGAGACCCAGTACTTC.

The rearrangement joins TRBV6-1 to TRBJ2-7; the match to TRBD2 covers 7 bases. With 2 bases clipped from V and 3 bases from J, the junction kept 4 bases outside the gene matches. The germline CDR1 and CDR2 sequences are MNHNS and SASEGT. The CDR3 has 14 amino acids. The DNA of the CDR3 is TGTGCCAGCAGTGAACTACCGGGAGGCTACGAGCAGTACTTC. Its protein product is CASSELPGGYEQYF.

The CDR3 reads CASSRPTGGLPNGTDTQYF. CDR3 nucleotides: TGCGCCAGCAGCCGACCGACAGGGGGCCTGCCAAATGGCACAGATACGCAGTATTTT. This chain uses TRBV4-3 with TRBJ2-3; 10 positions agree with TRBD1. Germline V gives CDR1 LGHNA, CDR2 YSLEER. V lost 4 bases, J lost 1 base, and 14 bases stayed unmatched. The CDR3 is 19 residues long.

This sequence joins TRBV5-1 and TRBJ2-7; the match to TRBD1 covers 8 bases. The CDR3 loop spans 14 amino acids. The J segment lost 0 bases and the V segment lost 2 bases, leaving 1 base of the junction unmatched. In germline, CDR1 is SGHRS, CDR2 YFSETQ. CDR3 DNA: TGCGCCAGCAGCTTACAGGGGGACTCCTACGAGCAGTACTTC. Encoded protein: CASSLQGDSYEQYF.

This rearrangement joins TRBV13 to TRBJ2-3; TRBD1 matches at 9 bases. The CDR3 runs to 17 residues. V lost 0 bases to trimming and J lost 5 bases; unmatched junction nucleotides: 9. CDR1 is PRHDT and CDR2 is FYEKMQ in the germline V gene (reference sequence). The chain's CDR3 is CASSLGQGAVTVDTQYF. CDR3 DNA: TGTGCCAGCAGCTTAGGACAGGGGGCAGTTACGGTAGATACGCAGTATTTT.

The chain uses TRBV5-4 and TRBJ1-2; D is unresolved. The CDR3 runs 15 residues. Germline lookup yields CDR1 SGHNT and CDR2 YYREEE (reference sequence). Trimming removed 2 bases from V and 3 bases from J, with 14 bases in between. The CDR3 nucleotides are TGTGCCAGCAGCTTAGCCCCGGAGGGTTACTATGGCTACACCTTC. Translated, it gives CASSLAPEGYYGYTF.

This clone occurred once. The chain combines TRBV12-5 with TRBJ2-1; D uncertain. The CDR3 spans 12 residues. CDR1 and CDR2 from the germline V gene are LGHNT and FRNRAP. V lost 1 base, J lost 6 bases, and 4 bases lay in between. This CDR3 is CASGLARNEQFF. CDR3 DNA: TGTGCTAGTGGTTTGGCTCGCAATGAGCAGTTCTTC.

This chain connects TRBV28 to TRBJ2-3, with D possibly matching TRBD1 (5 bases). V was clipped by 6 bases and J by 0 bases, with 10 bases between them. The V gene's germline CDR1 is MDHEN and CDR2 SYDVKM. CDR3 length equals 14 residues. Here the CDR3 reads CASSWGGSTDTQYF. The CDR3 bases are TGTGCCAGCAGCTGGGGCGGAAGCACAGATACGCAGTATTTT. The entire variable domain, with the rest obtained from reference TRBV28 and TRBJ2-3, is as follows: DVKVTQSSRYLVKRTGEKVFLECVQDMDHENMFWYRQDPGLGLRLIYFSYDVKMKEKGDIPEGYSVSREKKERFSLILESASTNQTSMYLCASSWGGSTDTQYFGPGTRLTVL.

V and J are TRBV27 and TRBJ2-7; D remains unclear. The CDR3 is 12 amino acids. Germline assignment: CDR1 MNHEY and CDR2 SMNVEV (reference sequence). Trimming removed 8 bases from V and 2 bases from J, with 10 bases in between. CDR3 sequence reads: CASGSVAYEQYF. CDR3 nucleotide sequence: TGTGCCAGCGGCTCAGTTGCCTACGAGCAGTACTTC.

J is TRBJ1-6 and V is TRBV4-3; 9 positions match TRBD1. Germline V gene lookup returns CDR1 LGHNA and CDR2 YSLEER. The CDR3 consists of 14 residues. V was pared by 4 bases and J by 10 bases, with 5 bases of the junction left unmatched. CDR3 residues: CASSRDRAGSPLHF. CDR3 bases: TGCGCCAGCAGCCGGGACAGGGCAGGCTCACCCCTCCACTTT.